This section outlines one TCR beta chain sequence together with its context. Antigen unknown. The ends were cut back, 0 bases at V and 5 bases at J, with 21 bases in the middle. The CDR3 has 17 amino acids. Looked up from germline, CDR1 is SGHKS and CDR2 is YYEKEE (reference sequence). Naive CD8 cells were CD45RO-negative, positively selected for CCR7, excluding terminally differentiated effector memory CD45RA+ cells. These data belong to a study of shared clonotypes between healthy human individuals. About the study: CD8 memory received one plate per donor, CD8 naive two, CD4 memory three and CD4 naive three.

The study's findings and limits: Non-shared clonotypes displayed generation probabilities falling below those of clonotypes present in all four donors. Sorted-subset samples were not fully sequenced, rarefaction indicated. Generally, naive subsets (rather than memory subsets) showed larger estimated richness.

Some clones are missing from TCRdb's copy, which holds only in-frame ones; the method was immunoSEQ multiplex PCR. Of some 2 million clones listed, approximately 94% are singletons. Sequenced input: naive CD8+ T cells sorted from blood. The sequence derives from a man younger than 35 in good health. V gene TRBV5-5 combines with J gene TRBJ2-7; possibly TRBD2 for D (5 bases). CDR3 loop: CASSLANVRGTHHEQYF. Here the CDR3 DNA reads TGTGCCAGCAGCTTGGCCAACGTCCGGGGAACGCACCACGAGCAGTACTTC.